These 3 T cell receptor beta chains share one sample of origin, sequenced in a study of CD8+ T cells in alopecia areata. Investigators isolated RNA and reverse transcribed it into cDNA to act as the sequencing template. Measured with immunoSEQ multiplex PCR; TCRdb has only the in-frame clones, and not every one. This sample yields 150,000 to 200,000 clones, of which roughly 50% are seen a single time; over 4% belongs to the top ten. The sequencing sample was made of CD4+ T cells sorted from blood. Receptor source: a human donor in good health.

V and J are TRBV28 and TRBJ1-5; D perhaps matches TRBD1 (5 bases). The CDR3 sequence is 17 residues long. CDR1 and CDR2 from the germline V gene are MDHEN and SYDVKM. V lost 4 bases and J 2 bases, leaving 18 bases between the germline ends. CDR3 protein: CASSSWDPRGGNQPQHF. CDR3 nucleotide sequence: TGTGCCAGCAGTTCCTGGGACCCGAGAGGGGGCAATCAGCCCCAGCATTTT.

The V gene is TRBV4-1, the J gene TRBJ1-5; D uncertain. The germline V and J ends were trimmed by 0 bases and 2 bases, with 11 bases remaining between them. Per the germline V gene, CDR1 is MGHRA and CDR2 is YSYEKL. The CDR3 covers 16 residues. This CDR3 reads CASSQDGGLGNQPQHF. DNA for the CDR3: TGCGCCAGCAGCCAAGACGGCGGGTTGGGCAATCAGCCCCAGCATTTT.

In DNA form, the CDR3 reads TGTGCCTTTAGCGGGAGAGCCACAGATACGCAGTATTTT. Amino acids: CAFSGRATDTQYF. The V call is TRBV30, the J call TRBJ2-3; 9 nucleotides align to TRBD2. The CDR3 sequence is 13 residues long. CDR1 and CDR2 from the germline V gene are GTSNPN and SVGIG (reference sequence). The V segment lost 7 bases and the J segment 2 bases; nucleotides outside the gene matches: 4. Using reference TRBV30 and TRBJ2-3 for the parts outside the CDR3, the full variable domain is SQTIHQWPATLVQPVGSPLSLECTVEGTSNPNLYWYRQAAGRGLQLLFYSVGIGQISSEVPQNLSASRPQDRQFILSSKKLLLSDSGFYLCAFSGRATDTQYFGPGTRLTVL.